The 3 T cell receptor beta chains below all came from one sample that was sequenced in a study of CD8 T cells in ankylosing spondylitis. Study outcomes and limitations: One TCR beta motif, made up of several highly homologous variants, appeared characteristic of ankylosing spondylitis blood.

The antigens for these receptors are not known. TCRdb fed the 5' RACE reads into MiXCR, producing one record per CDR3 protein. The top ten clones hold less than 15% of a sample with roughly 300,000 distinct CDR3 sequences, 6.5% to 10% of them seen once. What was sequenced was blood, either unsorted or a sorted T cell fraction (not recorded which). Receptors originate from a male donor with ankylosing spondylitis.

This clonotype occurred a few times. J is TRBJ1-1 and V is TRBV29-1; D is ambiguous. CDR3 length: 11 amino acids. Germline V gene data show CDR1 as SQVTM and CDR2 as ANQGSEA. V was trimmed by 4 bases and J by 4 bases, leaving 7 bases between them. In DNA, the CDR3 is TGCAGCGTTGTTTTTGGCACTGAAGCTTTCTTT. Protein: CSVVFGTEAFF.

This rearrangement joins TRBV4-1 to TRBJ1-5; 9 bases map to TRBD1. The CDR3 contains 16 residues. With 1 base clipped from V and 1 base from J, the junction kept 2 bases outside the gene matches. Per germline, CDR1 MGHRA and CDR2 YSYEKL. Here the CDR3 reads CASSQVDRGSNQPQHF. The CDR3 DNA sequence: TGCGCCAGCAGCCAAGTCGACAGGGGGAGCAATCAGCCCCAGCATTTT.

This rearrangement joins TRBV29-1 to TRBJ2-7; D might be TRBD2 (5 bases). V lost 6 bases, J lost 2 bases, and 11 bases lay in between. Germline lookup yields CDR1 SQVTM and CDR2 ANQGSEA. This CDR3 comprises 12 residues. DNA for the CDR3: TGCAGCGTAGGACGGGAAACCTACGAGCAGTACTTC. This sequence encodes CSVGRETYEQYF.